Ten or more counts support the clone carrying this T cell receptor beta chain. The sample belongs to a study of identical twins. This CDR3 has 14 residues. From germline, CDR1 is MDHEN and CDR2 SYDVKM. V lost 3 bases to trimming and J lost 3 bases, with 11 bases between them. TCRdb re-derived calls from the 5' RACE reads in MiXCR, one entry per CDR3 protein. The data hold a few hundred thousand distinct CDR3 sequences, with about 8.9% observed a single time. These data were also filed under a second study, of yellow fever vaccine responses in identical twins.

The sample was memory (CD45RO+) T cells sorted from blood. This clonotype originated in a woman between 18 and 30 years old in good health. The chain has TRBV28 and TRBJ1-2, with no clear D. The CDR3 nucleotides read TGTGCCAGCAGTTTCGGGAGTGGGGACTATGGCTACACCTTC. Translated, it gives CASSFGSGDYGYTF.